Reported below is one TCR beta chain. The antigen is unknown. The sample is drawn from a study of T-cell memory formation after mild COVID-19. Overall study: Largely, TCR clusters stayed within a single donor. Study-level findings and limits: CD4/CD8 balance held among clones contracting day 15 to 85, and later expanders leaned CD4+.

MiXCR, applied by TCRdb to the 5' RACE reads, yields one record per CDR3 protein. The sample has about half a million distinct CDR3 sequences; about 18% are singletons. The CDR3 has 16 residues. Germline assignment: CDR1 SGHTA and CDR2 FQGNSA. V shed 3 bases and J 3 bases; nucleotides not matched to a gene: 8. This sequence joins TRBV7-2 and TRBJ2-1; 7 bases are shared with TRBD1. The material sequenced was PBMCs or a T cell subset sorted from them (not recorded which). The origin of this receptor is an adult woman who had mild COVID-19 (a few samples of this study predate the infection). Cell type and time point are not known. The CDR3 loop is CASSLGRDRYYNEQFF. In DNA form, the CDR3 reads TGTGCCAGCAGCTTGGGCCGGGACAGATACTACAATGAGCAGTTCTTC.